This T cell receptor beta chain was retrieved from a study of OX40 agonist ivuxolimab in advanced cancers. Across the whole study: Males comprised roughly four fifths of the group, whose mean age was approximately 61 years (range roughly 20 to 90). Of the participants, 40% had some prior anti-PD-1, anti-PD-L1 or anti-CTLA-4 therapy, which was allowed. Study-level results: The study did not work out the antigen specificity of the expanded peripheral T cells. The average count of expanded clones was higher among CD8+ T cells than among CD4+.

Measured with immunoSEQ multiplex PCR; TCRdb has only the in-frame clones, and not every one. The data show 65,000 to 95,000 clones, roughly 84% seen once. To note about this clone: Its antigen is currently unknown.

This sequence was found in an adult with an advanced solid tumor such as melanoma, head and neck, liver or kidney cancer. This specimen consisted of CD4+ or CD8+ T cells sorted from blood, obtained in a trial of the OX40 agonist ivuxolimab.

The CDR3 DNA reads TGCGCCAGCAGCCAAGATAGAGGATTACGAGAAAAACTGTTTTTT. This codes for CASSQDRGLREKLFF. V and J are TRBV4-3 and TRBJ1-4; D uncertain. V dropped 0 bases and J dropped 8 bases, with 13 bases sitting between them. Germline-derived CDR1 and CDR2 are LGHNA and YSLEER. The CDR3 length is 15 residues.